This passage covers 14 T cell receptor beta chains from one sample sequenced in a study of shared clonotypes between healthy human individuals. Clones were read by immunoSEQ multiplex PCR, and TCRdb kept only the in-frame ones, dropping some. The sample has more than 900,000 clones; about four fifths are singletons. Sequencing was performed on memory CD4+ T cells from PBMCs. The subset denotes: CD45RA-negative fraction. The receptor source for this set is a young man in good health. Some clones in this sample may be carry-over from other donors' samples.

About this clone itself: This sample includes further DNA sequences coding for the same CDR3. The rearrangement links TRBV5-1 to TRBJ1-2; D is ambiguous. Germline-derived CDR1 and CDR2 are SGHRS and YFSETQ. The CDR3 is 13 residues long. Trimming shortened V by 0 bases and J by 2 bases, and 5 bases separated the two germline ends. The CDR3 sequence is CASSLGRNYGYTF. Written as DNA, the CDR3 is TGCGCCAGCAGCTTGGGAAGGAACTATGGCTACACCTTC.

The J gene is TRBJ2-5, the V gene TRBV2; 14 bases are shared with TRBD2. Germline assignment: CDR1 SNHLY and CDR2 FYNNEI. The CDR3 is made up of 16 amino acids. Losses at the gene ends were 4 bases for V and 0 bases for J; bases not matched to a gene: 1. Written as DNA, the CDR3 is TGTGCCAGCAGTGGGGGACTAGCGGGAGACCAAGAGACCCAGTACTTC. Translated, it gives CASSGGLAGDQETQYF.

The genes are TRBV5-8 and TRBJ1-5, with a possible D match to TRBD1 (6 bases). V was shortened by 7 bases and J by 7 bases, with 15 bases between the two germline ends. The CDR3 length is 13 residues. The germline V gene has CDR1 SGHTS and CDR2 YDEGEE. CDR3 loop: CASQDRRTQPQHF. In DNA, the CDR3 is TGTGCCAGCCAAGACAGGCGGACCCAGCCCCAGCATTTT. Drawing the rest from reference TRBV5-8 and TRBJ1-5, the complete variable domain is EAGVTQSPTHLIKTRGQQATLRCSPISGHTSVYWYQQALGLGLQFLLWYDEGEERNRGNFPPRFSGRQFPNYSSELNVNALELEDSALYLCASQDRRTQPQHFGDGTRLSIL.

This clone has just one count. This sequence joins TRBV5-1 and TRBJ2-5, with D possibly being TRBD1 (6 bases). Germline CDR1 and CDR2: SGHRS and YFSETQ. V was pared by 4 bases and J by 2 bases, with 15 bases between. The CDR3 covers 15 residues. CDR3 in amino acids: CASSPGHRAQETQYF. The CDR3 DNA sequence: TGCGCCAGCAGCCCCGGACACAGGGCGCAAGAGACCCAGTACTTC.

This rearrangement joins TRBV2 to TRBJ1-4; the match to TRBD1 covers 9 bases. Germline trimming cut 9 bases from V and 4 bases from J; bases unmatched to any gene: 9. CDR1 is SNHLY, CDR2 FYNNEI, per germline. CDR3 length equals 15 residues. In DNA form, the CDR3 reads TGTGCCAGGGGACAGGGACTTGGATTTAATGAAAAACTGTTTTTT. Its translation: CARGQGLGFNEKLFF.

The gene calls are TRBV4-1 and TRBJ1-2; 8 bases align to TRBD1. Per the germline V gene, CDR1 is MGHRA and CDR2 is YSYEKL. This CDR3 region has 15 residues. V lost 4 bases, J lost 0 bases, and 4 bases stayed unmatched. The CDR3 sequence: CASSPGTGTNYGYTF. Written as DNA, the CDR3 is TGCGCCAGCAGCCCCGGGACAGGAACTAACTATGGCTACACCTTC.

Details on this clone: A clone one base away is much larger, so this may be a read error. The V gene is TRBV30, the J gene TRBJ1-5; TRBD1 is a possible D gene (6 bases). Germline V gives CDR1 GTSNPN, CDR2 SVGIG (reference sequence). The ends were cut back, 2 bases at V and 6 bases at J, with 20 bases in the middle. This CDR3 has 16 residues. This CDR3 reads CAWSRGWGRGGQPQHF. The CDR3 DNA reads as TGTGCCTGGAGTCGGGGATGGGGCAGGGGAGGTCAGCCCCAGCATTTT.

The chain carries TRBV7-9 and TRBJ2-1; D is perhaps TRBD2 (6 bases). From germline, CDR1 is SEHNR and CDR2 FQNEAQ (reference sequence). This CDR3 contains 19 residues. Trimming removed 2 bases at V and 0 bases at J, with 20 bases between. The CDR3 nucleotides are TGTGCCAGCAGCTTATGGAGACTAGGGGTAACTAGCTCCTACAATGAGCAGTTCTTC. Translating it yields CASSLWRLGVTSSYNEQFF.

The chain has TRBV6-5 and TRBJ2-7; 12 bases fit TRBD2. The CDR3 is 15 amino acids. V gave up 7 bases and J gave up 3 bases; unmatched junction bases: 7. Germline CDR1 and CDR2: MNHEY and SVGAGI. The chain's CDR3 is CASKGLAGGNYEQYF. The CDR3 DNA reads TGTGCCAGCAAGGGGCTAGCGGGAGGGAACTACGAGCAGTACTTC.

Worth noting for this clone: A read error is possible here, since a much larger clone lies one base away. The chain joins TRBV7-9 to TRBJ2-1; D ambiguous. The CDR3 sequence is 15 residues long. V was pared by 1 base and J by 2 bases, with 9 bases between. Germline V CDR1 and CDR2: SEHNR, FQNEAQ (reference sequence). The CDR3 loop is CASSLEGGPYNEQFF. The CDR3, as DNA: TGTGCCAGCAGCTTAGAGGGTGGTCCCTACAATGAGCAGTTCTTC.

This clone appeared a few times. The chain recombines TRBV5-6 with TRBJ2-5; TRBD1 aligns across 8 bases. Germline V gene lookup returns CDR1 SGHDT and CDR2 YYEEEE. The trim removed 4 bases at V and 5 bases at J, leaving 10 bases unmatched. The CDR3 sequence is 15 residues long. The DNA of the CDR3 is TGTGCCAGCAGCGCAACGGACAGGGCTGGGGAGACCCAGTACTTC. Amino acid sequence: CASSATDRAGETQYF.

The chain joins TRBV10-2 to TRBJ2-1; D perhaps matches TRBD2 (5 bases). Deletions cut 3 bases from V and 15 bases from J, with 18 bases between. This CDR3 region has 13 residues. Germline V gene lookup returns CDR1 WSHSY and CDR2 SAAADI. CDR3 DNA sequence: TGCGCCAGCAGTGACTCGAGGGCTACGGCAGGGTTCTTC. It encodes CASSDSRATAGFF.

The rearrangement links TRBV12-5 to TRBJ1-5; the D is unclear. V dropped 6 bases and J dropped 3 bases, with 3 bases sitting between them. Germline loops: CDR1 LGHNT, CDR2 FRNRAP. This CDR3 region has 11 residues. The CDR3 region is CASGYNQPQHF. The CDR3 DNA follows: TGTGCTAGTGGGTACAATCAGCCCCAGCATTTT. Drawing the rest from reference TRBV12-5 and TRBJ1-5, the complete variable domain is DARVTQTPRHKVTEMGQEVTMRCQPILGHNTVFWYRQTMMQGLELLAYFRNRAPLDDSGMPKDRFSAEMPDATLATLKIQPSEPRDSAVYFCASGYNQPQHFGDGTRLSIL.

J is TRBJ1-1 and V is TRBV9, with 8 bases that match TRBD1. Germline assignment: CDR1 SGDLS and CDR2 YYNGEE. V was pared by 3 bases and J by 2 bases, with 3 bases of the junction left unmatched. The CDR3 runs to 14 residues. DNA of the CDR3: TGTGCCAGCAGCGCGACAGGGGCAAACACTGAAGCTTTCTTT. Protein product: CASSATGANTEAFF.